One and the same sample provided the 14 T cell receptor beta chains below, sequenced in a study of blood T cells in healthy people across ages. Next came a second PCR, run for about 6 to 11 cycles, which used a sample-barcoded 5' primer along with a J-beta primer mix. TCRdb passed the 5' RACE reads through MiXCR, listing each CDR3 protein once. The sample lists 650,000 to 1,000,000 distinct CDR3 sequences; around 34% were seen once. The sequenced material came from blood. Source of these receptors: a man younger than 35 in good health.

This clonotype was picked up a small number of times. This rearrangement joins TRBV4-1 to TRBJ1-2, with D possibly TRBD1 on 5 matching bases. Germline loops: CDR1 MGHRA, CDR2 YSYEKL. V was pared by 3 bases and J by 3 bases, with 23 bases between. CDR3 length: 18 amino acids. CDR3 residues: CASSHPVTESARDYGYTF. Here the CDR3 DNA reads TGCGCCAGCAGCCACCCTGTGACAGAGTCAGCGAGGGACTATGGCTACACCTTC.

The gene calls are TRBV18 and TRBJ2-3, with D possibly matching TRBD1 (6 bases). The germline gives CDR1 KGHSH, CDR2 LQKENI. The V end lost 3 bases, the J end lost 3 bases, and 13 bases lay between the germline ends. The CDR3 has 15 residues. The CDR3 is CASSPAKGVTDTQYF. The CDR3 coding sequence is TGTGCCAGCTCACCGGCGAAGGGGGTAACAGATACGCAGTATTTT.

The chain combines TRBV9 with TRBJ2-7, with 8 bases aligning to TRBD2. This CDR3 has 17 residues. Germline V gene sequence: CDR1 SGDLS, CDR2 YYNGEE. V lost 3 bases, J lost 0 bases, and 11 bases stayed unmatched. The CDR3 bases are TGTGCCAGCAGCGCGGGGGGGACGGCGACTACCTCCTACGAGCAGTACTTC. It translates to CASSAGGTATTSYEQYF.

This clonotype was found a few times. In DNA form, the CDR3 reads TGTGCCAGCAGCAAGATAGGACAGGGGGCTGAAGCTTTCTTT. Translation: CASSKIGQGAEAFF. The rearrangement uses TRBV5-6 and TRBJ1-1, with 10 bases that match TRBD1. Trimming cost V 4 bases and J 6 bases; bases outside gene matches: 6. The CDR3 runs 14 residues. The germline V gene encodes CDR1 SGHDT and CDR2 YYEEEE.

Only one count was recorded for this clonotype. A junction boundary mismatches the germline segment, possibly from a read error. The chain is built from TRBV3-1 and TRBJ2-1, with D perhaps matching TRBD1 (6 bases). CDR1 and CDR2 from the germline V gene are LGHDT and YNNKEL (reference sequence). The CDR3 has 15 amino acids. The CDR3 sequence: CAGSPEGGSYNEQFF. CDR3 DNA sequence: TGTGCCGGCAGCCCAGAAGGGGGCTCCTACAATGAGCAGTTCTTC.

This clonotype was detected once. The chain has TRBV5-1 and TRBJ2-1; D is unresolved. Germline CDR1 SGHRS, CDR2 YFSETQ. V shed 6 bases and J shed 0 bases, with 13 bases lying between them. CDR3 length: 15 residues. Here the CDR3 reads CASNTAAISYNEQFF. The CDR3 nucleotides read TGCGCCAGCAACACGGCCGCCATCTCCTACAATGAGCAGTTCTTC.

With respect to this clonotype: The junction shows a germline mismatch at one end, possibly a read error. The chain couples TRBV25-1 to TRBJ2-7, with TRBD2 matching over 8 bases. CDR1 MGHDK and CDR2 SYGVNS come from the germline V gene. This CDR3 has 11 residues. Here the CDR3 reads CAGSGGYEQYF. CDR3 sequence (DNA): TGTGCCGGCAGCGGGGGCTACGAGCAGTACTTC.

V and J are TRBV7-9 and TRBJ2-1; 7 nucleotides align to TRBD1. This CDR3 is 15 amino acids long. From germline, CDR1 is SEHNR and CDR2 FQNEAQ (reference sequence). V was clipped by 5 bases and J by 1 base; unmatched bases: 5. The CDR3 sequence: CASSPTGRSYNEQFF. CDR3 DNA sequence: TGTGCCAGCAGCCCGACAGGGCGGTCCTACAATGAGCAGTTCTTC.

Many counts were recorded for this clonotype. The chain couples TRBV20-1 to TRBJ2-3; unclear D gene. There are 13 residues in the CDR3. The germline V and J ends were trimmed by 0 bases and 6 bases, with 10 bases remaining between them. CDR1 and CDR2 (germline): DFQATT, SNEGSKA (reference sequence). The CDR3 protein is CSARDKDGDTQYF. The CDR3 region has the DNA TGCAGTGCTAGAGATAAGGACGGGGATACGCAGTATTTT.

The chain joins TRBV9 to TRBJ2-1; D not certain. The CDR3 sequence is 13 residues long. Trimming cost V 0 bases and J 11 bases, with 12 bases left between them. CDR1 and CDR2 (germline): SGDLS, YYNGEE. CDR3 residues: CASSVATSPKQFF. CDR3 bases: TGTGCCAGCAGCGTAGCTACAAGCCCCAAGCAGTTCTTC.

CDR3 sequence reads: CASSLNGGFQETQYF. The CDR3 region has the DNA TGCGCCAGCAGCCTCAACGGGGGTTTCCAAGAGACCCAGTACTTC. The chain employs TRBV4-3 and TRBJ2-5; D might be TRBD2 (6 bases). Trimming stripped 4 bases from V and 1 base from J, with 13 bases between. The CDR3 has 15 amino acids. The germline V gene encodes CDR1 LGHNA and CDR2 YSLEER.

A few counts support this clonotype. The chain recombines TRBV2 with TRBJ2-5, with TRBD1 matching over 7 bases. Trimming at V came to 4 bases and at J to 1 base, leaving 6 bases not matched to a gene. Germline V gives CDR1 SNHLY, CDR2 FYNNEI. This CDR3 is 15 amino acids long. The CDR3: CASSGGQGVQETQYF. The CDR3 nucleotides are TGTGCCAGCAGTGGTGGGCAGGGGGTCCAAGAGACCCAGTACTTC.

V usage is TRBV20-1 and J usage is TRBJ2-5, with D tentatively TRBD2 (5 bases). V was trimmed by 5 bases and J by 11 bases, leaving 21 bases between them. Per the germline V gene, CDR1 is DFQATT and CDR2 is SNEGSKA (reference sequence). There are 13 residues in the CDR3. The CDR3 is CSAPDSAYNEQYF. In DNA form, the CDR3 reads TGCAGTGCTCCGGACTCGGCCTACAATGAGCAGTACTTC.

CDR3 region: CSARGLQVGMGNYEAFF. Here the CDR3 DNA reads TGCAGTGCTAGGGGCCTACAAGTCGGCATGGGGAACTATGAAGCTTTCTTT. V usage is TRBV20-1 and J usage is TRBJ1-1; D gene uncertain. In germline, CDR1 is DFQATT, CDR2 SNEGSKA (reference sequence). Trimming took off 3 bases at V and 7 bases at J, with 27 bases between the two ends. This CDR3 is 17 amino acids long.